The 14 T cell receptor beta chains presented below share a single source sample, sequenced in a study of T cell responses to AZD1222 COVID-19 vaccine. Sequencing was performed with immunoSEQ multiplex PCR; in TCRdb, only in-frame clones are kept and a portion is missing. This table has under 150,000 clones, around 90% appearing once. Sample: peripheral blood, taken on day 0 of AZD1222 vaccination. The receptors derive from an adult in good health.

V gene TRBV5-1 combines with J gene TRBJ2-7; D possibly corresponds to TRBD2 (6 bases). Germline CDR1 SGHRS, CDR2 YFSETQ. The CDR3 is made up of 14 amino acids. V was pared by 3 bases and J by 4 bases, with 14 bases between. Here the CDR3 reads CASSSPEGLYEQYF. CDR3 coding DNA: TGCGCCAGCAGCTCCCCTGAGGGACTTTACGAGCAGTACTTC.

The chain recombines TRBV30 with TRBJ1-5; D perhaps matches TRBD1 (6 bases). Trimming took off 1 base at V and 4 bases at J, with 11 bases between the two ends. The CDR3 runs to 14 residues. Germline V gives CDR1 GTSNPN, CDR2 SVGIG (reference sequence). This chain's CDR3 is CAWSEQGINQPQHF. CDR3 DNA sequence: TGTGCCTGGAGTGAACAGGGAATAAATCAGCCCCAGCATTTT.

The chain recombines TRBV24-1 with TRBJ2-3; D is ambiguous. The germline V gene encodes CDR1 KGHDR and CDR2 SFDVKD. The CDR3 extends over 16 amino acids. Trimming shortened V by 3 bases and J by 1 base, and 13 bases separated the two germline ends. The chain's CDR3 is CATSDPPGVGTDTQYF. DNA for the CDR3: TGTGCCACCAGTGATCCCCCTGGGGTAGGCACAGATACGCAGTATTTT.

V usage is TRBV27 and J usage is TRBJ2-1, with 8 bases fitting TRBD1. The CDR3 totals 14 residues. V lost 6 bases and J lost 4; bases outside the gene matches: 5. From germline, CDR1 is MNHEY and CDR2 SMNVEV (reference sequence). The DNA of the CDR3 is TGTGCCAGCAGCAAACGGGACAGGTACAATGAGCAGTTCTTC. Its translation is CASSKRDRYNEQFF.

The rearrangement links TRBV19 to TRBJ1-2; no definite D call. The V and J ends lost 5 bases and 0 bases respectively, with 10 bases between them. The CDR3 is 14 residues long. From germline, CDR1 is LNHDA and CDR2 SQIVND (reference sequence). CDR3 sequence: CASSSGPANYGYTF. The CDR3 nucleotides are TGTGCCAGTAGTTCCGGTCCCGCTAACTATGGCTACACCTTC.

The DNA for the CDR3 is TGTGCCATCAGTGGGGGTCGCGGCCTCTCCTACAATGAGCAGTTCTTC. Translation: CAISGGRGLSYNEQFF. J is TRBJ2-1 and V is TRBV10-3; D gene unclear. Germline values: CDR1 ENHRY, CDR2 SYGVKD. V was clipped by 4 bases and J by 0 bases, with 13 bases between them. The CDR3 is made up of 16 amino acids.

The chain recombines TRBV29-1 with TRBJ2-7; 8 nucleotides line up with TRBD1. The CDR3 covers 12 residues. Germline V gene data show CDR1 as SQVTM and CDR2 as ANQGSEA. After removal of 4 bases from V and 7 bases from J, the junction contained 6 bases not matched to a gene. CDR3 sequence reads: CSVGTGIWEQYF. The CDR3 DNA sequence: TGCAGCGTTGGGACAGGGATCTGGGAGCAGTACTTC.

The rearrangement joins TRBV6-5 to TRBJ2-2, with a tentative D call TRBD1 (5 bases). CDR3 size: 16 residues. V gave up 4 bases and J gave up 1 base, with 13 bases separating them. In germline, CDR1 is MNHEY, CDR2 SVGAGI. CDR3 DNA sequence: TGTGCCAGCAGTTCAGGGATAATAGTGAACACCGGGGAGCTGTTTTTT. It codes for CASSSGIIVNTGELFF.

The chain recombines TRBV3-1 (or the pseudogene TRBV3-2) with TRBJ1-5; D gene unclear. Trimming shortened V by 4 bases and J by 1 base, and 8 bases separated the two germline ends. CDR3 length equals 14 residues. Germline V gene data show CDR1 as LGHDT and CDR2 as YNNKEL (reference sequence). The CDR3 DNA sequence: TGTGCCAGCAGCCGCGCGGGAAGCAATCAGCCCCAGCATTTT. Its protein product is CASSRAGSNQPQHF.

J is TRBJ2-2 and V is TRBV21-1; TRBD1, as called in the table, went unchecked against the DNA. TRBV21-1 is tagged as a pseudogene. The CDR3 loop spans 14 amino acids. In nucleotides, the CDR3 is TGTGCCAGCAGCCCAGACAGGGGAACCGGGGAGCTGTTTTTT. Encoded protein: CASSPDRGTGELFF.

V usage is TRBV28 and J usage is TRBJ1-2; 7 bases are a match to TRBD1. In germline, CDR1 is MDHEN, CDR2 SYDVKM. This CDR3 has 14 amino acids. Trimming took 5 bases from V and 3 from J; bases not matched to a gene: 6. This chain's CDR3 is CASSPTTGYYGYTF. The CDR3 region has the DNA TGTGCCAGCAGTCCTACGACAGGGTACTATGGCTACACCTTC.

The genes are TRBV7-8 and TRBJ1-3, with D possibly matching TRBD1 (6 bases). Looked up from germline, CDR1 is SGHVS and CDR2 is FQNEAQ. Trimming left V 5 bases short and J 2 bases short, with 16 bases between. This CDR3 has 16 amino acids. CDR3 region: CASSPLRTGTGNTIYF. CDR3 DNA: TGTGCCAGCAGCCCCCTTCGCACAGGGACTGGAAACACCATATATTTT.

The J gene is TRBJ2-7, the V gene TRBV30; D is uncertain. This CDR3 spans 15 amino acids. From germline, CDR1 is GTSNPN and CDR2 SVGIG (reference sequence). Deletions cut 0 bases from V and 6 bases from J, with 18 bases between. CDR3 loop: CAWSVGALVQFEQYF. CDR3 nucleotides: TGTGCCTGGAGTGTTGGAGCGCTAGTGCAGTTCGAGCAGTACTTC.

Worth noting for this clone: Germline and junction disagree at one end, which may indicate a read error. V gene TRBV5-6 combines with J gene TRBJ1-5; D ambiguous. Germline-derived CDR1 and CDR2 are SGHDT and YYEEEE. The length of the CDR3 is 12 residues. CDR3 residues: CASSTGKQPQHF. CDR3 in DNA: TGTGCCAGCTCCACGGGCAAGCAGCCCCAGCATTTT.